Below, 21 T cell receptor beta chains from the same sample are listed, as sequenced in a study of shared clonotypes between healthy human individuals. Libraries were prepared by immunoSEQ multiplex PCR; TCRdb keeps only in-frame clonotypes and omits some of them. The data contain 650,000 to 700,000 clones, about 90% of them singletons. Sequenced sample: memory CD8+ T cells from PBMCs. Specified subset: CD45RO+ cells pooled with CCR7-negative TemRA cells. Receptor source: a man aged 18 to 35 in good health. Some clones in this sample may be carry-over from other donors' samples.

The rearrangement links TRBV30 to TRBJ2-1; no clear D gene. V gave up 5 bases and J gave up 9 bases, with 17 bases separating them. CDR3 length equals 13 residues. CDR1 GTSNPN and CDR2 SVGIG come from the germline V gene (reference sequence). The DNA of the CDR3 is TGTGCCTGGTCGACCTGGGGTCGAAGTGAGCAGTTCTTC. Protein: CAWSTWGRSEQFF.

CDR3 region: CASERGRSYEQYF. CDR3 sequence (DNA): TGTGCCAGCGAACGGGGCAGGTCCTACGAGCAGTACTTC. J is TRBJ2-7 and V is TRBV6-5, with D possibly being TRBD1 or TRBD2 (5 bases each). Germline CDR1 is MNHEY and CDR2 is SVGAGI. With 8 bases removed from V and 1 base from J, the gap between germline ends came to 12 bases. The CDR3 totals 13 residues.

The chain carries TRBV27 and TRBJ2-7; possibly TRBD2 for D (5 bases). The ends were cut back, 7 bases at V and 0 bases at J, with 10 bases in the middle. Germline CDR1 is MNHEY and CDR2 is SMNVEV (reference sequence). The CDR3 has 13 amino acids. CDR3 bases: TGTGCCAGCACGGGGTACAGCTCCTACGAGCAGTACTTC. This translates into CASTGYSSYEQYF.

The chain links TRBV7-9 to TRBJ1-2, with D perhaps TRBD1 (5 bases). V was cut by 0 bases and J by 2 bases, with 10 bases left in between. CDR1 is SEHNR and CDR2 is FQNEAQ in the germline V gene (reference sequence). This CDR3 is 15 amino acids long. The CDR3 loop reads CASSLADWTNYGYTF. The CDR3 nucleotides read TGTGCCAGCAGCTTAGCTGACTGGACAAACTATGGCTACACCTTC.

The sample holds a few counts of this clone. The chain employs TRBV4-1 and TRBJ1-1; D call uncertain. CDR1 and CDR2 from the germline V gene are MGHRA and YSYEKL. V shed 1 base and J shed 8 bases, with 5 bases lying between them. The CDR3 spans 11 residues. The DNA for the CDR3 is TGCGCCAGCAGCCAAGCCACGGAAGCTTTCTTT. This translates into CASSQATEAFF.

V and J are TRBV2 and TRBJ1-2, with 8 positions matching TRBD1. Germline V lookup: CDR1 SNHLY, CDR2 FYNNEI. J lost 4 bases, V lost 1 base, and 8 bases had no gene match. CDR3 size: 16 residues. CDR3 loop: CASSEERTGRAYGYTF. Here the CDR3 DNA reads TGTGCCAGCAGTGAAGAACGGACAGGGAGGGCCTATGGCTACACCTTC. The complete variable domain, with remaining parts taken from reference TRBV2 and TRBJ1-2, reads EPEVTQTPSHQVTQMGQEVILRCVPISNHLYFYWYRQILGQKVEFLVSFYNNEISEKSEIFDDQFSVERPDGSNFTLKIRSTKLEDSAMYFCASSEERTGRAYGYTFGSGTRLTVV.

The V and J genes are TRBV10-3 and TRBJ2-2; no definite D call. Germline V gene lookup returns CDR1 ENHRY and CDR2 SYGVKD. The CDR3 totals 15 residues. Trimming removed 0 bases at V and 2 bases at J, with 7 bases between. The CDR3 is CAISESLSNTGELFF. For the CDR3, the DNA is TGTGCCATCAGTGAGTCCCTATCTAACACCGGGGAGCTGTTTTTT.

This chain joins TRBV2 and TRBJ2-7; D gene unclear. Germline CDR1 and CDR2: SNHLY and FYNNEI. The V end was cut by 6 bases, the J end by 2 bases, with 14 bases between. This CDR3 spans 14 amino acids. CDR3 nucleotide sequence: TGTGCCAGCAGCTCGGCCAGGACCACCTACGAGCAGTACTTC. Protein sequence: CASSSARTTYEQYF.

In DNA, the CDR3 is TGCAGCGCCGTTGGGGGGTCCCTAGGCGGGGAGCTGTTTTTT. This encodes CSAVGGSLGGELFF. This sequence joins TRBV29-1 and TRBJ2-2; D is possibly TRBD2 (6 bases). The V end lost 7 bases, the J end lost 7 bases, and 19 bases lay between the germline ends. The length of the CDR3 is 14 residues. The germline gives CDR1 SQVTM, CDR2 ANQGSEA.

This clone was observed a single time. The gene calls are TRBV28 and TRBJ2-3; D may be TRBD1 or TRBD2 (5 bases each). Trimming cost V 3 bases and J 4 bases, with 17 bases left between them. CDR1 and CDR2 from the germline V gene are MDHEN and SYDVKM. CDR3 size: 16 residues. The CDR3: CASSFRGYKGSDTQYF. CDR3 nucleotide sequence: TGTGCCAGCAGTTTCCGGGGCTACAAAGGGTCAGATACGCAGTATTTT. The variable domain in full, completed from reference TRBV28 and TRBJ2-3, reads DVKVTQSSRYLVKRTGEKVFLECVQDMDHENMFWYRQDPGLGLRLIYFSYDVKMKEKGDIPEGYSVSREKKERFSLILESASTNQTSMYLCASSFRGYKGSDTQYFGPGTRLTVL.

V and J are TRBV27 and TRBJ2-5, with 7 bases identical to TRBD1. V lost 2 bases, J lost 4 bases, and 4 bases stayed unmatched. The germline V gene has CDR1 MNHEY and CDR2 SMNVEV (reference sequence). The CDR3 has 14 amino acids. CDR3 in DNA: TGTGCCAGCAGTTTAAAACAGGGGTTAGAGACCCAGTACTTC. Its protein product is CASSLKQGLETQYF.

This clone is a singleton in its sample. CDR3 residues: CASSFPVMGVGRAKNIQYF. The CDR3 DNA follows: TGTGCCAGCAGTTTCCCGGTGATGGGAGTCGGGAGAGCCAAAAACATTCAGTACTTC. The rearrangement joins TRBV28 to TRBJ2-4, with TRBD2 as a possible D gene (6 bases). The germline gives CDR1 MDHEN, CDR2 SYDVKM. This CDR3 has 19 residues. V lost 3 bases and J lost 0, with 21 bases in between.

The chain joins TRBV6-5 to TRBJ1-1; D uncertain. The CDR3 is 14 residues long. Trimming left V 1 base short and J 1 base short, with 7 bases between. The V gene's germline CDR1 is MNHEY and CDR2 SVGAGI. CDR3 sequence (DNA): TGTGCCAGCAGTTACTTCGATGGGAACACTGAAGCTTTCTTT. Translated: CASSYFDGNTEAFF.

This clone has a handful of counts. The V and J genes are TRBV6-4 and TRBJ2-3, with D unresolved. The germline V gene has CDR1 MRHNA and CDR2 SNTAGT. V was cut by 2 bases and J by 3 bases, with 9 bases left in between. This CDR3 is built from 14 residues. CDR3 in amino acids: CASSDLPGTDTQYF. Written as DNA, the CDR3 is TGTGCCAGCAGTGACCTCCCAGGAACAGATACGCAGTATTTT.

The sample holds many counts of this clone. The J gene is TRBJ2-3, the V gene TRBV5-6; 11 positions match TRBD2. CDR1 is SGHDT, CDR2 YYEEEE, per germline. The length of the CDR3 is 14 residues. The ends lost 6 bases at V and 4 bases at J; junction bases unmatched: 4. This CDR3 is CASTIAGGSDTQYF. CDR3 DNA sequence: TGTGCCAGCACCATAGCGGGAGGGTCAGATACGCAGTATTTT.

The rearrangement links TRBV4-1 to TRBJ2-5; 14 bases are shared with TRBD2. CDR3 length: 15 residues. Germline CDR1 and CDR2: MGHRA and YSYEKL. After removal of 4 bases from V and 4 bases from J, the junction contained 2 bases not matched to a gene. This CDR3 reads CASSPGTSGRETQYF. The CDR3 DNA reads TGCGCCAGCAGCCCTGGGACTAGCGGGAGAGAGACCCAGTACTTC.

The table lists this clone with a few counts. This chain connects TRBV5-1 to TRBJ1-1, with TRBD1 matching 8 bases. The germline gives CDR1 SGHRS, CDR2 YFSETQ. V lost 2 bases to trimming and J lost 0 bases; unmatched junction nucleotides: 6. The length of the CDR3 is 16 residues. CDR3 coding DNA: TGCGCCAGCAGCTTCGGACAGGGACTTATGAACACTGAAGCTTTCTTT. It codes for CASSFGQGLMNTEAFF.

The J gene is TRBJ2-5, the V gene TRBV6-6; D ambiguous. Germline V gives CDR1 MNHNY, CDR2 SVGAGI (reference sequence). The CDR3 covers 13 residues. V was shortened by 6 bases and J by 5 bases, with 13 bases between the two germline ends. The CDR3 loop reads CASSTLRPETQYF. For the CDR3, the DNA is TGTGCCAGCAGCACCCTACGTCCCGAGACCCAGTACTTC.

The chain is built from TRBV4-1 and TRBJ1-1; TRBD1 is a possible D gene (5 bases). The CDR3 extends over 13 amino acids. CDR1 MGHRA and CDR2 YSYEKL come from the germline V gene. The V end was cut by 3 bases, the J end by 8 bases, with 13 bases between. The CDR3 sequence: CASSQGRTTEAFF. The CDR3 coding sequence is TGCGCCAGCAGCCAGGGACGGACTACCGAAGCTTTCTTT.

V gene TRBV9 combines with J gene TRBJ2-5; D not certain. The CDR3 sequence is 16 residues long. V gave up 3 bases and J gave up 2 bases, with 17 bases separating them. Germline values: CDR1 SGDLS, CDR2 YYNGEE. The CDR3 here is CASSASPWSEQETQYF. The CDR3, as DNA: TGTGCCAGCAGCGCCTCCCCCTGGTCGGAACAAGAGACCCAGTACTTC. Combining the CDR3 with reference TRBV9 and TRBJ2-5 gives the whole variable domain DSGVTQTPKHLITATGQRVTLRCSPRSGDLSVYWYQQSLDQGLQFLIQYYNGEERAKGNILERFSAQQFPDLHSELNLSSLELGDSALYFCASSASPWSEQETQYFGPGTRLLVL.

This chain links TRBV7-9 with TRBJ2-2; tentatively, D is TRBD2 (6 bases). The CDR3 is 15 residues long. Trimming stripped 5 bases from V and 5 bases from J, with 15 bases between. Germline V gene sequence: CDR1 SEHNR, CDR2 FQNEAQ (reference sequence). The CDR3 DNA follows: TGTGCCAGCAGCCCGGAGGGGTTGAAAACCGGGGAGCTGTTTTTT. It encodes CASSPEGLKTGELFF.